Below, 7 T cell receptor beta chains from the same sample are listed, as sequenced in a study of T cells in localized non-small cell lung cancer. Assay: immunoSEQ multiplex PCR; the TCRdb copy retains only in-frame clones and omits some. The profile shows under 65,000 clones, about 85% of them singletons. This specimen was peripheral blood, taken before any cancer treatment. These receptors came from a female donor of 60 years or more with stage II squamous cell lung carcinoma.

The chain is built from TRBV5-5 and TRBJ2-2, with D possibly TRBD2 on 6 matching bases. Germline loops: CDR1 SGHKS, CDR2 YYEKEE (reference sequence). Trimming removed 2 bases from V and 0 bases from J, with 11 bases in between. The CDR3 has 16 amino acids. Here the CDR3 reads CASSLVGGANTGELFF. The CDR3 DNA follows: TGTGCCAGCAGCTTAGTGGGCGGGGCGAACACCGGGGAGCTGTTTTTT.

V is TRBV7-9 and J is TRBJ2-2, with D unclear. CDR3 length: 13 amino acids. Trimming removed 5 bases from V and 8 bases from J, with 12 bases in between. Germline CDR1 is SEHNR and CDR2 is FQNEAQ (reference sequence). CDR3 in amino acids: CASSRSLAGELFF. CDR3 nucleotide sequence: TGTGCCAGCAGCCGCAGTTTGGCTGGGGAGCTGTTTTTT.

This clone was detected a few times. The rearrangement uses TRBV29-1 and TRBJ2-1; no firm D call. Looked up from germline, CDR1 is SQVTM and CDR2 is ANQGSEA. The CDR3 loop spans 12 amino acids. With 7 bases removed from V and 4 bases from J, the gap between germline ends came to 11 bases. CDR3 in amino acids: CSAGIGYNEQFF. As DNA, the CDR3 is TGCAGCGCCGGAATAGGGTACAATGAGCAGTTCTTC.

By share of the sample, this clone is medium-sized. The V and J genes are TRBV4-1 and TRBJ2-2, with D perhaps being TRBD1 or TRBD2 (5 bases each). Germline CDR1 reads MGHRA; CDR2 reads YSYEKL. The CDR3 is 14 residues long. V was cut by 6 bases and J by 3 bases, with 11 bases left in between. This CDR3 reads CASRGPGYTGELFF. CDR3 bases: TGCGCCAGCAGGGGGCCGGGGTACACCGGGGAGCTGTTTTTT.

The chain couples TRBV7-3 to TRBJ2-3, with 7 bases matching TRBD1. V shed 5 bases, J shed 4 bases, and the junction held 6 bases outside the gene matches. The CDR3 totals 14 residues. The V gene's germline CDR1 is SGHTA and CDR2 FQGTGA. The CDR3 spells CASSPRQGPDTQYF. CDR3 in DNA: TGTGCCAGCAGCCCCCGACAGGGCCCAGATACGCAGTATTTT.

This sequence joins TRBV10-3 and TRBJ1-1, with TRBD1 as a possible D gene (5 bases). Trimming removed 2 bases at V and 3 bases at J, with 10 bases between. CDR3 length equals 14 residues. The germline CDR1 and CDR2 sequences are ENHRY and SYGVKD. In DNA form, the CDR3 reads TGTGCCATCAGTGAGCGGCAGGGTGACACTGAAGCTTTCTTT. It is translated as CAISERQGDTEAFF.

The V call is TRBV6-6, the J call TRBJ2-7; a weak D match, TRBD1 (6 bases). The germline gives CDR1 MNHNY, CDR2 SVGAGI (reference sequence). The CDR3 totals 14 residues. V dropped 2 bases and J dropped 3 bases, with 11 bases sitting between them. For the CDR3, the DNA is TGTGCCAGCAGTTACACAGGGACCGTCTACGAGCAGTACTTC. This codes for CASSYTGTVYEQYF.